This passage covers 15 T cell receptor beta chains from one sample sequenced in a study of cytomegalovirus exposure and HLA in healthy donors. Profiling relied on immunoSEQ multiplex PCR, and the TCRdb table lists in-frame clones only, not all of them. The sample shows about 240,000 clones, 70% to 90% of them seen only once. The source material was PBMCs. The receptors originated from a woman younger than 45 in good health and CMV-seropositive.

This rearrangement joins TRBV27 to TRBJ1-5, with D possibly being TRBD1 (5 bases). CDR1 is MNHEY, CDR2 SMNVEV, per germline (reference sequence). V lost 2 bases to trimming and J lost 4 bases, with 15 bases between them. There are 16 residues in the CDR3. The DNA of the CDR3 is TGTGCCAGCAGTTTAAGGGTTGGGGCACCGAATCAGCCCCAGCATTTT. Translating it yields CASSLRVGAPNQPQHF.

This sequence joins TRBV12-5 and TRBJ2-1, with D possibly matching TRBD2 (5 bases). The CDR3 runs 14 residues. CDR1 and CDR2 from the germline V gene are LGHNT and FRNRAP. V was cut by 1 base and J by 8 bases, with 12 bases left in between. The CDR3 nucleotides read TGTGCTAGTGGTTTGGATCCCACTAGTTATGAGCAGTTCTTC. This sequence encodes CASGLDPTSYEQFF.

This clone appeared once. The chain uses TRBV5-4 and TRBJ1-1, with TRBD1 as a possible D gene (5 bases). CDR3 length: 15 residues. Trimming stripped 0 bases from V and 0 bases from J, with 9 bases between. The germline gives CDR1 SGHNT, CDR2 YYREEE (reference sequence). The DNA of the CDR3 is TGTGCCAGCAGCTTGGTGGCAGGGATGAACACTGAAGCTTTCTTT. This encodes CASSLVAGMNTEAFF.

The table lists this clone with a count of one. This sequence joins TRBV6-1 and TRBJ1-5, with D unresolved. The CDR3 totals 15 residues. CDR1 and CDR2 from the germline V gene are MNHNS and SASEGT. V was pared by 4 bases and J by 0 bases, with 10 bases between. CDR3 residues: CASSVVQNSNQPQHF. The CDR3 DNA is TGTGCCAGCAGTGTAGTACAGAATAGCAATCAGCCCCAGCATTTT.

The CDR3 loop is CASVAGVGLTQYF. The CDR3 DNA reads as TGTGCCAGCGTGGCGGGAGTCGGTCTAACGCAGTATTTT. The V call is TRBV6-5, the J call TRBJ2-3; 7 nucleotides line up with TRBD2. Trimming cost V 8 bases and J 9 bases; bases outside gene matches: 11. The CDR3 loop spans 13 amino acids. Germline loops: CDR1 MNHEY, CDR2 SVGAGI.

The chain's CDR3 is CASSLGGVDWTYEQYF. In nucleotides, the CDR3 is TGCGCCAGCAGCTTGGGGGGGGTGGACTGGACCTACGAGCAGTACTTC. V gene TRBV5-1 combines with J gene TRBJ2-7, with a weak D call TRBD2 (6 bases). V gave up 0 bases and J gave up 2 bases, with 15 bases separating them. The CDR3 is 16 residues long. Germline V gene sequence: CDR1 SGHRS, CDR2 YFSETQ.

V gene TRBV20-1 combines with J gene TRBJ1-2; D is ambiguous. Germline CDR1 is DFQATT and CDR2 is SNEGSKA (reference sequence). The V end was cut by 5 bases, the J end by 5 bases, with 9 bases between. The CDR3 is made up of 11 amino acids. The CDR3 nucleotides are TGCAGTGCTCTACAGACATATGGCTACACCTTC. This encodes CSALQTYGYTF.

The CDR3 is CASSLEGWNTEAFF. DNA of the CDR3: TGCGCCAGCAGCTTAGAGGGTTGGAACACTGAAGCTTTCTTT. V gene TRBV5-1 combines with J gene TRBJ1-1; D unclear. V lost 2 bases to trimming and J lost 1 base, with 9 bases between them. The CDR3 extends over 14 amino acids. Germline CDR1 SGHRS, CDR2 YFSETQ.

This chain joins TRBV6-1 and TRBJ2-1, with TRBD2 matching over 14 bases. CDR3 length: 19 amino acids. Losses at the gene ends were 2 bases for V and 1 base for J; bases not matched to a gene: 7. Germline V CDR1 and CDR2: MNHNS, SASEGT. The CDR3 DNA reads TGTGCCAGCAGTGAATTCGTTGGGACTAGCGGGAGATCCTACAATGAGCAGTTCTTC. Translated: CASSEFVGTSGRSYNEQFF.

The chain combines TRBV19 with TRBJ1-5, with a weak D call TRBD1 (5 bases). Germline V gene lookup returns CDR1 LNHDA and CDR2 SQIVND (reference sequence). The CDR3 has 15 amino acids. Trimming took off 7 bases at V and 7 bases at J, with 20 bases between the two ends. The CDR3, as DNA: TGTGCCAGTACCACGTCAGGTGGGGGGAACCAGCCCCAGCATTTT. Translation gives CASTTSGGGNQPQHF. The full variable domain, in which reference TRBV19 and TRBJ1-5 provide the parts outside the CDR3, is DGGITQSPKYLFRKEGQNVTLSCEQNLNHDAMYWYRQDPGQGLRLIYYSQIVNDFQKGDIAEGYSVSREKKESFPLTVTSAQKNPTAFYLCASTTSGGGNQPQHFGDGTRLSIL.

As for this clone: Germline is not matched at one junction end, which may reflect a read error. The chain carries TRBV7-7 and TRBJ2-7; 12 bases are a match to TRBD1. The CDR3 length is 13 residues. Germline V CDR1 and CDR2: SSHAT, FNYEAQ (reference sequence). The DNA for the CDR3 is TGTGCTAGCAGCTTCGGGACAGGGGGCCAGCAGTACTTC. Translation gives CASSFGTGGQQYF.

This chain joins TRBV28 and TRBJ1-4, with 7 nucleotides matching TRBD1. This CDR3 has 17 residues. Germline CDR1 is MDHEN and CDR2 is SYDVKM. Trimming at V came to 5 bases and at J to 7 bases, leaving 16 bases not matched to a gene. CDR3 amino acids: CASSPRQGGWRSEKLFF. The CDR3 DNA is TGTGCCAGCAGTCCTCGACAGGGTGGATGGAGGAGTGAAAAACTGTTTTTT.

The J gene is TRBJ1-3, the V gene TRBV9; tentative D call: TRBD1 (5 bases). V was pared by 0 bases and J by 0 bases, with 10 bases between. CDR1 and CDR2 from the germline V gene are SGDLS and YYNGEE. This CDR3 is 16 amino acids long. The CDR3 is CASSVGGSFSGNTIYF. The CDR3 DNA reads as TGTGCCAGCAGCGTAGGGGGCTCATTCTCTGGAAACACCATATATTTT.

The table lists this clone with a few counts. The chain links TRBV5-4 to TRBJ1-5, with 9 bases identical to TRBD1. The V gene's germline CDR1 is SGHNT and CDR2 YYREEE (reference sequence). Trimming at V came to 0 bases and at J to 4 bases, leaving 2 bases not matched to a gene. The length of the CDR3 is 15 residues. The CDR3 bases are TGTGCCAGCAGCTTGGACAGGGGGCTTAATCAGCCCCAGCATTTT. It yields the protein CASSLDRGLNQPQHF.

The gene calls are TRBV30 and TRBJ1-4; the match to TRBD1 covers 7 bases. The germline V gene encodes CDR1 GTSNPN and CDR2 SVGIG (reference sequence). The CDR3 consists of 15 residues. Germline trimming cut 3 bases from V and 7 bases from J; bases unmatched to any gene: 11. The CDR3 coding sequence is TGTGCCTGGAGCGGTACGGACAGGTTGTTTGAAAAACTGTTTTTT. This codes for CAWSGTDRLFEKLFF. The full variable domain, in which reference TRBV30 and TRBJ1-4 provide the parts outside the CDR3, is SQTIHQWPATLVQPVGSPLSLECTVEGTSNPNLYWYRQAAGRGLQLLFYSVGIGQISSEVPQNLSASRPQDRQFILSSKKLLLSDSGFYLCAWSGTDRLFEKLFFGSGTQLSVL.